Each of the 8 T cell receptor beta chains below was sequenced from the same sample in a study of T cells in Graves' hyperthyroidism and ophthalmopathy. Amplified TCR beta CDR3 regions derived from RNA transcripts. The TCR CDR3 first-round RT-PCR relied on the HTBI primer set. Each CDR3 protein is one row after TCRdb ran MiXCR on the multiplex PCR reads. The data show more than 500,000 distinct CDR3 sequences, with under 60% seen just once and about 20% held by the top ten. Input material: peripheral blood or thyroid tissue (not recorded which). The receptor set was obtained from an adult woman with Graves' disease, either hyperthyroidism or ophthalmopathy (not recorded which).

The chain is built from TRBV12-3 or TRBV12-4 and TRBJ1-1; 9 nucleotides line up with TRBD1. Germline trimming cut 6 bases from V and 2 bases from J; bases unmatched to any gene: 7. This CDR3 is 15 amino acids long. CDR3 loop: CASRFAGQGNTEAFF. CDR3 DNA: TGTGCCAGCAGGTTCGCGGGACAGGGAAACACTGAAGCTTTCTTT.

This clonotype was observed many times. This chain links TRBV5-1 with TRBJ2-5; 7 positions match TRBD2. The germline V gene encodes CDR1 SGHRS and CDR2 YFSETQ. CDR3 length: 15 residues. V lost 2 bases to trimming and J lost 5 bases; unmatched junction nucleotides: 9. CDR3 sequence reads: CASSFAGPGGETQYF. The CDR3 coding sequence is TGCGCCAGCAGCTTTGCGGGACCCGGGGGGGAGACCCAGTACTTC.

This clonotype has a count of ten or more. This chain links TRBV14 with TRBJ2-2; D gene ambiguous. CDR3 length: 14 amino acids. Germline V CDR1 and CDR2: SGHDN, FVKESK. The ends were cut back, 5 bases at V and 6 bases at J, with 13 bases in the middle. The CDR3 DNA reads TGTGCCAGCAGCTACACTCGGTCCCCCGGGGAGCTGTTTTTT. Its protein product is CASSYTRSPGELFF.

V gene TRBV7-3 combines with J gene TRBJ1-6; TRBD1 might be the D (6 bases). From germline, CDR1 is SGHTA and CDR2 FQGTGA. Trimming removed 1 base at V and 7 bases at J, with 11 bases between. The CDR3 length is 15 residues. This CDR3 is CASSLNRAGNSPLHF. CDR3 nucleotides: TGTGCCAGCAGCTTAAACAGGGCAGGAAATTCACCCCTCCACTTT.

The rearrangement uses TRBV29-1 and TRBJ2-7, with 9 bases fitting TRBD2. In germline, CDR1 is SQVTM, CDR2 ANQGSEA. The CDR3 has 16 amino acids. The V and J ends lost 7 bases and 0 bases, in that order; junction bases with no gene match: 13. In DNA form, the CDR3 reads TGCAGCGGAGTACTAGCGGGCCTTGGGAGCTCCTACGAGCAGTACTTC. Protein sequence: CSGVLAGLGSSYEQYF.

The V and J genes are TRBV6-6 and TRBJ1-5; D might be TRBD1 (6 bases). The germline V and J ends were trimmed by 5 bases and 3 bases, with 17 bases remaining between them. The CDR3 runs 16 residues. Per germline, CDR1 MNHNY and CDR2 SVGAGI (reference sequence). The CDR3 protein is CASSGPRGDDNQPQHF. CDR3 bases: TGTGCCAGCAGTGGCCCTAGGGGGGATGACAATCAGCCCCAGCATTTT.

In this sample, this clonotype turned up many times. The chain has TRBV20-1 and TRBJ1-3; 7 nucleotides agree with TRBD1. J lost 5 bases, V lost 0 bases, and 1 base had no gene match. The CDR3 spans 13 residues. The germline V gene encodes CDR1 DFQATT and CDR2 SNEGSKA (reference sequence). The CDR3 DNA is TGCAGTGCTAGAGAACAGGGGAGAAACACCATATATTTT. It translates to CSAREQGRNTIYF.

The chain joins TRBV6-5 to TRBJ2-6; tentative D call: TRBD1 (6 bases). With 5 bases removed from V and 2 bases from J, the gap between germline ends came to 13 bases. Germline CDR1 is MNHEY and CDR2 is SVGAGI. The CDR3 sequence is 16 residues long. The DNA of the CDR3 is TGTGCCAGCAGTAAACAGGGAGCCCCTGGGGCCAACGTCCTGACTTTC. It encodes CASSKQGAPGANVLTF.